The 28 T cell receptor beta chains in this list originate from one sample, sequenced in a study of control samples from healthy donors and cancer patients. Assay: immunoSEQ multiplex PCR; the TCRdb copy retains only in-frame clones and omits some. The sample shows tens of thousands of clones, 75% to 95% of them seen only once. The sample was PBMCs. These receptors came from a man in his fifties with lung cancer.

DNA for the CDR3: TGTGCCAGCAGCTTAGGAGGGGGCCACGGGGAGCTGTTTTTT. Translating it yields CASSLGGGHGELFF. The chain employs TRBV11-2 and TRBJ2-2; 7 nucleotides match TRBD1. Losses at the gene ends were 1 base for V and 7 bases for J; bases not matched to a gene: 3. Germline V lookup: CDR1 SGHAT, CDR2 FQNNGV. This CDR3 spans 14 amino acids.

The chain recombines TRBV29-1 with TRBJ2-2; no definite D call. The CDR3 extends over 15 amino acids. Germline V gene lookup returns CDR1 SQVTM and CDR2 ANQGSEA. Trimming removed 7 bases from V and 0 bases from J, with 15 bases in between. CDR3 bases: TGCAGCGCCACGGGTCCAGTTACGAACACCGGGGAGCTGTTTTTT. Translated, it gives CSATGPVTNTGELFF.

This chain joins TRBV5-6 and TRBJ1-4; D remains unclear. This CDR3 is 16 amino acids long. CDR1 and CDR2 (germline): SGHDT, YYEEEE. Between the trimmed V and J ends, which lost 0 bases and 0 bases, there was a span of 9 bases. The CDR3 sequence is CASSLAEDATNEKLFF. The CDR3 nucleotides read TGTGCCAGCAGCTTGGCGGAGGACGCAACTAATGAAAAACTGTTTTTT.

This chain uses TRBV30 with TRBJ2-2; 8 positions match TRBD2. This CDR3 has 16 residues. The junction had 12 bases not matched to a gene; V was cut back by 3 bases and J by 6 bases. Germline V gene data show CDR1 as GTSNPN and CDR2 as SVGIG (reference sequence). CDR3 sequence: CAWSRVGTSIPGELFF. The CDR3, as DNA: TGTGCCTGGAGCAGGGTAGGGACTAGTATCCCCGGGGAGCTGTTTTTT.

The chain uses TRBV24-1 and TRBJ2-1, with TRBD2 identical over 10 bases. Trimming at V came to 4 bases and at J to 6 bases, leaving 8 bases not matched to a gene. This CDR3 comprises 16 residues. Germline CDR1 and CDR2: KGHDR and SFDVKD. The CDR3 nucleotides read TGTGCCACCAGTGAGACCGGGACTAGCGCGCGCAATGAGCAGTTCTTC. Amino acid sequence: CATSETGTSARNEQFF.

The chain employs TRBV27 and TRBJ2-7, with 13 bases fitting TRBD2. With V trimmed by 5 bases and J by 2 bases, 3 bases remained unmatched. Germline V gives CDR1 MNHEY, CDR2 SMNVEV (reference sequence). There are 15 residues in the CDR3. The CDR3 DNA reads as TGTGCCAGCAGTCCCGGGACTAGCGGGGCCTACGAGCAGTACTTC. This gives the protein CASSPGTSGAYEQYF.

The chain recombines TRBV19 with TRBJ1-4; D gene ambiguous. Trimming removed 5 bases at V and 0 bases at J, with 10 bases between. There are 15 residues in the CDR3. Germline V gene lookup returns CDR1 LNHDA and CDR2 SQIVND (reference sequence). This chain's CDR3 is CASSSQPATNEKLFF. DNA for the CDR3: TGTGCCAGTAGTTCTCAGCCTGCAACTAATGAAAAACTGTTTTTT.

The V call is TRBV6-5, the J call TRBJ2-3; D may match TRBD1 or TRBD2 (5 bases each). Trimming left V 5 bases short and J 0 bases short, with 12 bases between. The CDR3 spans 15 residues. CDR1 and CDR2 (germline): MNHEY, SVGAGI. CDR3 loop: CASSTSGASTDTQYF. Written as DNA, the CDR3 is TGTGCCAGCAGTACCTCCGGGGCTAGCACAGATACGCAGTATTTT.

This chain connects TRBV7-3 to TRBJ1-1; D remains ambiguous. CDR1 is SGHTA and CDR2 is FQGTGA in the germline V gene. Trimming removed 3 bases from V and 5 bases from J, with 10 bases in between. This CDR3 is built from 13 residues. Written as DNA, the CDR3 is TGTGCCAGCAGCTTTGGCCTGGGGACTGAAGCTTTCTTT. Translated: CASSFGLGTEAFF.

The rearrangement uses TRBV3-1 (or the pseudogene TRBV3-2) and TRBJ2-1, with no clear D. Germline lookup yields CDR1 LGHDT and CDR2 YNNKEL (reference sequence). Trimming shortened V by 4 bases and J by 6 bases, and 10 bases separated the two germline ends. The CDR3 extends over 13 amino acids. CDR3 sequence reads: CASSPYSGNEQFF. In DNA form, the CDR3 reads TGTGCCAGCAGCCCTTATTCGGGCAATGAGCAGTTCTTC.

On this clone: The junction departs from the called germline gene at one end, perhaps through a read error. This chain joins TRBV3-1 (or the pseudogene TRBV3-2) and TRBJ1-3, with a possible D match to TRBD1 (5 bases). This CDR3 has 14 residues. The germline V gene has CDR1 LGHDT and CDR2 YNNKEL (reference sequence). CDR3 residues: CASKPAGTGNNIYF. CDR3 DNA sequence: TGTGCCAGCAAACCGGCGGGGACTGGAAACAACATATATTTT.

This clone was counted a single time. The chain carries TRBV19 and TRBJ2-3; D remains ambiguous. The V end was cut by 11 bases, the J end by 5 bases, with 11 bases between. The CDR3 is made up of 11 amino acids. Germline loops: CDR1 LNHDA, CDR2 SQIVND (reference sequence). As DNA, the CDR3 is TGTGCCGTACCAGGAGAAGATACGCAGTATTTT. The encoded protein is CAVPGEDTQYF.

This rearrangement joins TRBV5-4 to TRBJ2-2; D is undetermined. CDR3 size: 15 residues. V lost 2 bases to trimming and J lost 0 bases, with 8 bases between them. The V gene's germline CDR1 is SGHNT and CDR2 YYREEE (reference sequence). In DNA form, the CDR3 reads TGTGCCAGCAGCTTCGTGGCAGCGAACACCGGGGAGCTGTTTTTT. It specifies CASSFVAANTGELFF. Drawing the rest from reference TRBV5-4 and TRBJ2-2, the complete variable domain is ETGVTQSPTHLIKTRGQQVTLRCSSQSGHNTVSWYQQALGQGPQFIFQYYREEENGRGNFPPRFSGLQFPNYSSELNVNALELDDSALYLCASSFVAANTGELFFGEGSRLTVL.

The V call is TRBV10-3, the J call TRBJ1-1; a weak D match, TRBD1 (6 bases). Germline assignment: CDR1 ENHRY and CDR2 SYGVKD. With 4 bases removed from V and 7 bases from J, the gap between germline ends came to 13 bases. The CDR3 length is 13 residues. CDR3 sequence: CAISGTGTREAFF. DNA for the CDR3: TGTGCCATCAGTGGGACGGGGACACGTGAAGCTTTCTTT.

V and J are TRBV10-3 and TRBJ1-2; TRBD1 is a possible D gene (5 bases). V was pared by 6 bases and J by 2 bases, with 19 bases between. The CDR3 covers 16 residues. Germline V CDR1 and CDR2: ENHRY, SYGVKD. The CDR3 sequence is CAISGDRSAGNYGYTF. The CDR3, as DNA: TGTGCCATCAGCGGGGACCGCTCCGCTGGGAACTATGGCTACACCTTC.

The chain combines TRBV28 with TRBJ2-5; 9 nucleotides align to TRBD2. This CDR3 has 15 residues. The ends lost 2 bases at V and 1 base at J; junction bases unmatched: 2. Germline CDR1 is MDHEN and CDR2 is SYDVKM. The CDR3 sequence is CASSLASGAQETQYF. Here the CDR3 DNA reads TGTGCCAGCAGTTTAGCTAGCGGGGCCCAAGAGACCCAGTACTTC.

The chain links TRBV30 to TRBJ1-4; 8 nucleotides line up with TRBD1. J gave up 7 bases and V 1 base, and 5 bases lay outside the gene matches. Looked up from germline, CDR1 is GTSNPN and CDR2 is SVGIG (reference sequence). The CDR3 sequence is 14 residues long. The CDR3 loop is CAWSGGTGGEKLFF. CDR3 bases: TGTGCCTGGAGTGGAGGGACAGGTGGTGAAAAACTGTTTTTT.

This clone was seen only once. The chain is built from TRBV5-1 and TRBJ2-1; 7 bases line up with TRBD1. CDR1 is SGHRS and CDR2 is YFSETQ in the germline V gene. The trim removed 4 bases at V and 0 bases at J, leaving 10 bases unmatched. The CDR3 has 17 amino acids. CDR3 region: CASSLRDSRTSYNEQFF. CDR3 DNA: TGCGCCAGCAGCCTCCGGGACAGCCGGACCTCCTACAATGAGCAGTTCTTC.

The chain employs TRBV27 and TRBJ1-5; D might be TRBD1 (6 bases). CDR3 length equals 14 residues. With 7 bases removed from V and 9 bases from J, the gap between germline ends came to 19 bases. In germline, CDR1 is MNHEY, CDR2 SMNVEV (reference sequence). CDR3 nucleotides: TGTGCCAGCAAGGGTAGCAGGGGATCAGGGCCCCAGCATTTT. It is translated as CASKGSRGSGPQHF.

The J gene is TRBJ2-7, the V gene TRBV6-2 or TRBV6-3; TRBD1 agrees at 11 bases. Germline CDR1 is MNHEY and CDR2 is SVGEGT. With V trimmed by 4 bases and J by 4 bases, 12 bases remained unmatched. The CDR3 runs to 17 residues. The chain's CDR3 is CASSSLRGQGVGYEQYF. The CDR3 DNA follows: TGTGCCAGCAGTTCCCTGAGGGGACAGGGGGTAGGATACGAGCAGTACTTC.

As concerns this clone: This CDR3 fails to terminate in the conserved phenylalanine or tryptophan, so it likely reflects a read error. Because the CDR3's place on the DNA is in doubt, the DNA is left out and the CDR3 is given as listed by TCRdb. V gene TRBV27 combines with J gene TRBJ1-4; the table's D call TRBD1 went unverified against the DNA. Germline V gene data show CDR1 as MNHEY and CDR2 as SMNVEV (reference sequence). The CDR3 contains 10 residues when both ends are counted. The chain's CDR3 is CASSKLGGQA.

This clone was counted once. This sequence joins TRBV5-1 and TRBJ2-1, with D possibly matching TRBD1 (5 bases). Trimming took 4 bases from V and 10 from J, leaving 30 bases between them. CDR3 length: 18 residues. Germline V gene sequence: CDR1 SGHRS, CDR2 YFSETQ. This chain's CDR3 is CASSPTPLGAIQGREQFF. The DNA for the CDR3 is TGCGCCAGCAGCCCGACCCCCTTAGGGGCTATACAAGGAAGGGAGCAGTTCTTC.

V usage is TRBV7-2 and J usage is TRBJ1-2; the D is unclear. CDR1 is SGHTA, CDR2 FQGNSA, per germline. Trimming left V 1 base short and J 1 base short, with 7 bases between. The length of the CDR3 is 14 residues. The CDR3 protein is CASSLDTINYGYTF. The CDR3 region has the DNA TGTGCCAGCAGCTTAGATACTATTAACTATGGCTACACCTTC. Combining the CDR3 with reference TRBV7-2 and TRBJ1-2 gives the whole variable domain GAGVSQSPSNKVTEKGKDVELRCDPISGHTALYWYRQSLGQGLEFLIYFQGNSAPDKSGLPSDRFSAERTGGSVSTLTIQRTQQEDSAVYLCASSLDTINYGYTFGSGTRLTVV.

The chain has TRBV7-2 and TRBJ2-3; 9 positions agree with TRBD1. Germline CDR1 is SGHTA and CDR2 is FQGNSA. The CDR3 is 15 residues long. V trimming: 1 base; J trimming: 2 bases; junction bases outside the gene matches: 1. CDR3 nucleotide sequence: TGTGCCAGCAGCTTAGGGGACAGGGACACAGATACGCAGTATTTT. It translates to CASSLGDRDTDTQYF.

The V call is TRBV30, the J call TRBJ1-5; D may be TRBD1 (5 bases). The germline gives CDR1 GTSNPN, CDR2 SVGIG (reference sequence). V was cut by 1 base and J by 4 bases, with 5 bases left in between. The CDR3 is 12 residues long. As DNA, the CDR3 is TGTGCCTGGAGTGGACAGAATCAGCCCCAGCATTTT. This codes for CAWSGQNQPQHF.

V and J are TRBV7-2 and TRBJ2-4; no clear D gene. The V gene lost 5 bases and the J gene lost 1 base, with 12 bases spanning the gap. In germline, CDR1 is SGHTA, CDR2 FQGNSA. The CDR3 sequence is 15 residues long. CDR3 in amino acids: CASSLTVGAKNIQYF. CDR3 sequence (DNA): TGTGCCAGCAGCCTGACCGTGGGGGCCAAAAACATTCAGTACTTC.

The V gene is TRBV7-8, the J gene TRBJ1-2; 7 bases are shared with TRBD1. The V gene end was trimmed by 3 bases and the J gene end by 3 bases; junction bases not matched to a gene: 1. Germline values: CDR1 SGHVS, CDR2 FQNEAQ. The CDR3 runs to 13 residues. CDR3 amino acids: CASSFQGDYGYTF. The CDR3 DNA reads TGTGCCAGCAGCTTTCAGGGGGACTATGGCTACACCTTC. Combining the CDR3 with reference TRBV7-8 and TRBJ1-2 gives the whole variable domain GAGVSQSPRYKVAKRGQDVALRCDPISGHVSLFWYQQALGQGPEFLTYFQNEAQLDKSGLPSDRFFAERPEGSVSTLKIQRTQQEDSAVYLCASSFQGDYGYTFGSGTRLTVV.

The chain has TRBV5-4 and TRBJ2-6; D might be TRBD2 (5 bases). V lost 3 bases and J lost 2, with 9 bases in between. This CDR3 spans 15 amino acids. Per germline, CDR1 SGHNT and CDR2 YYREEE (reference sequence). CDR3 DNA: TGTGCCAGCAGCTCCGGACTGCCTGGGGCCAACGTCCTGACTTTC. This encodes CASSSGLPGANVLTF.